This T cell receptor beta chain emerged from a study of blood T cell repertoires in COVID-19 (dated by TCRdb to 2018 to 2021). Concerning the study at large: Samples from collaborators originated in the United States, Italy and Spain and spanned both the acute and convalescent phases of COVID-19. The repertoires were made available in a free public database intended to serve as a resource for research on the immune response to SARS-CoV-2. Deeply sampled blood TCRbeta repertoires from subjects exposed to, actively infected with, or recovered from COVID-19 were included in the dataset. The material from the prospective study consisted of cDNA or gDNA derived from T cells, B-cell-depleted T cells, or PBMCs. Where available, HLA class I and class II types were taken from metadata supplied by the sample provider and were not determined by assay-based typing. The samples were drawn from the first 160 participants of the ongoing ImmuneRACE study and from some 1,300 subjects provided by 6 global collaborators. Nearly every sample came with metadata listing a de-identified subject ID, COVID-19 status, age in years and sex. The full study reports these points: How much clinical and demographic metadata was included differed by source and by participant, and the metadata was provided uncurated.

For this clone: This clone's antigen is unknown. No much larger clone is present one base from it, and per-base qualities are unavailable.

Collaborating institutions collected whole blood in K2EDTA tubes following their own protocols. For TCRbeta analysis, collaborators shipped samples in one of three forms: frozen whole blood, isolated PBMCs, or DNA extracted from either of those sample types. The immunoSEQ Assay, a bias-controlled multiplex PCR, was used to amplify TCRbeta CDR3 regions from genomic DNA. In the paper's pipeline: Nucleated cell counts per sample were estimated from amplification of reference gene primers within the assay. To quantify the absolute abundance of each unique TCRbeta CDR3 rearrangement, sequence reads were collapsed and filtered. Productive Simpson clonality was computed per sample as the square root of Simpson's diversity index over productive rearrangements. TCRdb provides this immuneACCESS table in a form limited to in-frame rearrangements. Some clones are lacking; in checked studies, under half of them reflect an unresolved V gene, and why the rest are absent is not known. The V and J calls and clone size are taken from that table; D and trimming were inferred from the DNA. This sample is represented by about 400,000 clones; 89% of them were singletons. 1% to 1.5% of the sample goes to the ten largest clones.

The CDR3 starts with the cysteine, ends with the phenylalanine, and has 12 residues. CDR3 DNA is the only sequence kept; it has 36 bases, read in frame from the first base. Reading the germline V gene gives CDR1 MDHEN and CDR2 SYDVKM. V and J lose 2 bases and 6 bases, and a span of 7 bases separates them. The chain is made from TRBV28 and TRBJ1-2; the D segment could be TRBD1, given 5 matching bases. Sequences were obtained from peripheral blood. This receptor was taken from a middle-aged man with acute or convalescent COVID-19. Read as DNA, the sequence is TGTGCCAGCAGTTTACGGGGGGATGGCTACACCTTC. It translates as CASSLRGDGYTF.